This T cell receptor beta chain was found in a study of blood T cell repertoires in COVID-19. Whole-study context: COVID-19 samples from acute and convalescent phases originated in the United States, Italy and Spain. From T cells, B-cell-depleted T cells, or PBMCs came the material, which was cDNA or gDNA.

As handled by the study authors: Counts of nucleated cells, estimated from reference gene primer amplification, were obtained. Produced via immunoSEQ multiplex PCR; TCRdb's table is partial and in-frame only. V and J calls and clone size are given by that table; D and trimming were obtained from the DNA. Among roughly 60,000 clones, 85% were seen once, and the ten largest hold about 17%. Trimming cost V 2 bases and J 2 bases, with 10 bases left between them. The CDR3 length is 15 residues. The V gene's germline CDR1 is KGHSY and CDR2 FQNENV. Sequencing was performed on peripheral blood. The V call is TRBV16, the J call TRBJ1-3; no definite D call. This clonotype was obtained from a human donor in a cohort sampled during active COVID-19. CDR3 in DNA: TGTGCCAGCAGCCAAAGCGAAATTGCTGGAAACACCATATATTTT. Protein sequence: CASSQSEIAGNTIYF.